Detailed here is one TCR beta chain. Its matching antigen is unknown. Each CDR3 protein is one row after TCRdb ran MiXCR on the 5' RACE reads. Of some 310,000 distinct CDR3 sequences in the sample, 20% to 25% are singletons; the top ten hold 21%. The entry originates in a study of T-cell memory formation after mild COVID-19. The study, taken as a whole, reports: The main location of contracting CD4+ clones was CM and EM, and that of contracting CD8+ clones was EMRA.

The length of the CDR3 is 17 residues. Looked up from germline, CDR1 is SGHKS and CDR2 is YYEKEE (reference sequence). V was clipped by 1 base and J by 0 bases, with 15 bases between them. Sample: PBMCs or a T cell subset sorted from them (not recorded which). This receptor was identified in a man aged 18 to 29 who had mild COVID-19 (a few samples of this study predate the infection). Cell type and time point are not known. The V call is TRBV5-5, the J call TRBJ2-3; no definite D call. The CDR3 region is CASSLRLGALSTDTQYF. Here the CDR3 DNA reads TGTGCCAGCAGCTTGCGGCTTGGCGCCCTCAGCACAGATACGCAGTATTTT.